This TCR beta chain was identified during a study of blood T cell repertoires in COVID-19 (dated by TCRdb to the early 2020s). For the study in its entirety: The collaborator samples originated in the United States, Italy and Spain and spanned the acute and convalescent phases of COVID-19. The repertoires were made available in a free public database intended to serve as a resource for research on the immune response to SARS-CoV-2. Sample metadata almost always included a de-identified subject ID, COVID-19 status, age in years and sex. Where available, HLA class I and class II types were taken from metadata supplied by the sample provider and were not determined by assay-based typing. The samples were drawn from two sources: the first 160 participants of the ongoing ImmuneRACE study, and 1,200 or so subjects contributed by 6 global collaborators. Deeply sampled blood TCRbeta repertoires from subjects exposed to, actively infected with, or recovered from COVID-19 were included in the dataset. The material from the prospective study consisted of cDNA or gDNA derived from T cells, B-cell-depleted T cells, or PBMCs. The full study reports these points: The quantity of clinical and demographic metadata differed by source and by participant and was supplied without curation.

The immunoSEQ Assay, a bias-controlled multiplex PCR, was used to amplify TCRbeta CDR3 regions from genomic DNA. The study's processing was this. Within the assay, amplification of reference gene primers was used to estimate how many nucleated cells each sample contained. To quantify the absolute abundance of each unique TCRbeta CDR3 rearrangement, sequence reads were collapsed and filtered. For each sample, productive Simpson clonality was calculated by taking the square root of Simpson's diversity index across productive rearrangements. The source is immuneACCESS, and TCRdb retained only in-frame sequences with V and J called. Part of the clones is not carried over; for the studies checked, unresolved V genes explain less than half of this, and the remainder is unexplained. V, J and clone size are those of that table, while D and trimming were read from the DNA. Within this sample are roughly 200,000 clones, with around 84% of them counted one time only. The ten largest clones add up to 2.7% of the sample.

The collaborating institutions used their own protocols to collect whole blood in K2EDTA tubes. Collaborator samples were shipped for TCRbeta analysis as frozen whole blood, isolated PBMCs, or DNA extracted from either sample type. The CDR3 spans 13 residues, from the cysteine through the phenylalanine. CDR3 DNA only is kept here, 39 bases in frame from base 1. As encoded in the germline V gene, CDR1 is SGHAT while CDR2 is FQNNGV. The junction carries 10 bases between V and J, which are trimmed by 5 bases and 2 bases respectively. Note on this clone: The clone's antigen remains unknown. Per-base qualities were not stored, and no clone one base away is much larger.

This receptor was obtained from a man between 35 and 55 years old with active or convalescent COVID-19. The sequenced sample consisted of peripheral blood. The receptor chain draws on TRBV11-2 and TRBJ2-7; TRBD1 is perhaps the D gene, given 6 matching bases. The base sequence is TGTGCCAGCAGCGCCAGGGGAACCTACGAGCAGTACTTC. This codes for CASSARGTYEQYF. Joined to the reference TRBV11-2 and TRBJ2-7 proteins, this CDR3 gives the full variable domain: EAGVAQSPRYKIIEKRQSVAFWCNPISGHATLYWYQQILGQGPKLLIQFQNNGVVDDSQLPKDRFSAERLKGVDSTLKIQPAKLEDSAVYLCASSARGTYEQYFGPGTRLTVT.